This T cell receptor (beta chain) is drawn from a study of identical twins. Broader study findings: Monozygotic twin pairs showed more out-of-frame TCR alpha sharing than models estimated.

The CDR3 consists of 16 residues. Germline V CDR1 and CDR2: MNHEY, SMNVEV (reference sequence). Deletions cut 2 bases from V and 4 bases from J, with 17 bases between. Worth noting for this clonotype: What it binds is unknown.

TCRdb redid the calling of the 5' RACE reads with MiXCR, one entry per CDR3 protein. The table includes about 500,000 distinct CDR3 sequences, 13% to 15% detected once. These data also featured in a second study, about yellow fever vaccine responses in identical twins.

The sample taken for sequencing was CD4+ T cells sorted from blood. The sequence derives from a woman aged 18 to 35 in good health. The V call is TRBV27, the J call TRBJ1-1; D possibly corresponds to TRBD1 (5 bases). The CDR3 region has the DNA TGTGCCAGCAGTTTAAGGGCAGGGAGGTTACGCACTGAAGCTTTCTTT. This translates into CASSLRAGRLRTEAFF.